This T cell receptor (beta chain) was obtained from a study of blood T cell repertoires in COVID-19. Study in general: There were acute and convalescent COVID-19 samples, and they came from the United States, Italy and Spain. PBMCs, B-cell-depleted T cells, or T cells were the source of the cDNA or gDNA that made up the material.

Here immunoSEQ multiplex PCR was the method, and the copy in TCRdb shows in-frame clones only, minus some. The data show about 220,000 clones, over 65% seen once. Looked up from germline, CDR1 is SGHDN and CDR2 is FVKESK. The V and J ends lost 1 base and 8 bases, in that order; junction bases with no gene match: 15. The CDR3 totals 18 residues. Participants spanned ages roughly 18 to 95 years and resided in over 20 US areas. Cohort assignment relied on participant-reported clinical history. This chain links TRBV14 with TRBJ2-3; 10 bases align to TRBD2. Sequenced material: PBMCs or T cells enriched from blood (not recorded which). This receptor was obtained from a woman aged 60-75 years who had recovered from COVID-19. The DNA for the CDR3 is TGTGCCAGCAGCCAAGGGGTCGAGCGGGGGGGCCGGTTCGCTACGCAGTATTTT. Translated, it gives CASSQGVERGGRFATQYF.